The T cell receptor (beta chain) described here comes from a study of blood T cell repertoires in COVID-19. As for the study in general: The study drew acute and convalescent COVID-19 samples from the United States, Italy and Spain. PBMCs, B-cell-depleted T cells, or T cells provided the cDNA or gDNA that made up the material.

As originally analysed: Amplification of reference gene primers was used by the study to estimate nucleated cell counts. TCRdb's table, derived via immunoSEQ multiplex PCR, lists solely in-frame clones and lacks some. The D gene and trimming were derived from the DNA, and the V and J assignments and clone size from that table. In the table there are fewer than 300,000 clones, 80% to 85% of which are singletons. The material sequenced was peripheral blood. The source is an older person with COVID-19, enrolled during active disease.

The CDR3 spells CASSTGWPLNTEAFF. DNA for the CDR3: TGTGCCAGCAGCACAGGGTGGCCGTTGAACACTGAAGCTTTCTTT. This chain uses TRBV6-6 with TRBJ1-1, with a possible D match to TRBD1 (6 bases). Deletions cut 6 bases from V and 0 bases from J, with 14 bases between. The CDR3 extends over 15 amino acids. Germline V CDR1 and CDR2: MNHNY, SVGAGI (reference sequence).